This record looks at one T cell receptor (beta chain) sequence and its context. Its antigen target is currently unknown. There are no base qualities to consult, and no much larger clone falls within one base. This entry is derived from a study of T cells in Graves' hyperthyroidism and ophthalmopathy (dated by TCRdb to the late 2010s). With regard to the full study: Peripheral blood was collected at initial diagnosis, before any treatment. TCR V-J signatures able to tell the groups apart were searched for in a discovery cohort of 90 to 100 patients, of whom roughly 42 had Graves' ophthalmopathy and 55 to 65 had stable Graves' hyperthyroidism. Prospective prediction of ophthalmopathy was tested in an independent validation cohort consisting of 18 hyperthyroidism patients and 15 to 17 patients who later progressed to ophthalmopathy. The roughly 100 discovery patients were randomly divided into training and test sets at a 7:3 ratio. In addition, the study compared T-cell repertoires in thyroid tissue and in blood from about six Graves' hyperthyroidism patients. Once sampling was done, hyperthyroidism patients were given methimazole at a starting dose of 30 mg daily, whereas ophthalmopathy patients were given high-dose intravenous methylprednisolone. The paper describes TCR Vbeta CDR3 sequencing of about 140 peripheral blood samples, made up of 43 ophthalmopathy patients, over 70 hyperthyroidism patients and approximately 17 progressor patients.

Graves' hyperthyroidism was defined as stable when no progression to ophthalmopathy occurred over 18 months of follow-up. Hyperthyroidism patients were newly diagnosed, had a disease duration of under 2 months, and were aged 18 to 65 years. The study excluded patients with uncontrolled infections, other autoimmune diseases, pregnancy or lactation. Clinical symptoms, serum thyroxine and TRAb, thyroid ultrasound, and orbital computed tomography formed the basis for the diagnoses. PBMCs were separated from about 10 ml of fresh peripheral blood using Ficoll-Paque density gradient centrifugation. Total RNA was extracted with Trizol reagent, and quality was checked on an Agilent 2100 Bioanalyzer. General study outcomes and caveats: A 13 V-J signature model separated ophthalmopathy from stable hyperthyroidism, with approximately 87% sensitivity and around 84% specificity in cross-validation and 80%/75% in testing. In validation, the model predicted progression to ophthalmopathy a median of roughly six months before onset, with about 71% sensitivity and roughly 77% specificity. Sample size was not statistically predetermined, and investigators were not blinded to group allocation. Most expanded thyroid clonotypes (frequency above 0.001) were also detected in blood, suggesting blood repertoires may reflect thyroid immune responses.

Measured from the cysteine to the phenylalanine, the CDR3 is 20 residues long. Only the CDR3 part of the read is kept: 60 bases, read in frame from the first base. The germline V gene supplies CDR1 SGHAT and CDR2 FQNNGV. V is cut back by 1 base and J by 7 bases, with 19 bases in the junction unmatched. The TCR beta CDR3 regions were amplified from RNA transcripts. For the first round of RT-PCR on the TCR CDR3, the HTBI primer set was used together with the Qiagen OneStep RT-PCR kit. The libraries were constructed in a second round of multiplex PCR and then size-selected and purified. Paired-end sequencing of the libraries was performed with 100 bp reads on an Illumina HiSeq2000. The source study handled its data this way. Raw data were processed with SOAPnuke, discarding reads with adapters, uncalled bases, mean Phred below 15, or no exact constant-primer or identifier match. COPE v1.2.5 was used to merge high-quality paired reads, and clonotypes were defined as unique nucleotide sequences. MiTCR v1.1 was used to align the clonotypes against IMGT TRBV, TRBD and TRBJ reference segments. Only V-J combinations with frequency above 0.0001, covering 99% to 99.2% of repertoires, were analysed. A TCS score was defined as the ratio of F50 (clonal expansion) to E x V (chaos), with BLOSUM62-based TCRdist applied between CDR3 peptides within each V-J. Welch's t-statistics and random forest reduced roughly 540 V-J features to under 15, which were used in a naive Bayes classifier (R e1071). Through fastp at Q25 and MiXCR, TCRdb rebuilt clones from the public reads, retaining in-frame beta chains. Each CDR3 protein gets just one entry, which takes the most common genes and DNA from the rows behind it. For this entry, the V and J calls and clone size follow TCRdb and not the study's own pipeline. Here the sample has 650,000 to 750,000 distinct CDR3 sequences; 12% to 15% occur a single time. Roughly 10% of the sample rests with the top ten.

Material: blood. The chain is encoded by TRBV11-2 joined to TRBJ2-1; 10 central bases correspond to TRBD2. The clonotype comes from a woman aged 18 to 35 with Graves' hyperthyroidism. CDR3 region: CASSLVPQNRASGRGNEQFF. The DNA sequence is given as TGTGCCAGCAGCTTAGTACCCCAAAACCGGGCTAGCGGGAGAGGGAATGAGCAGTTCTTC.